Given below is one T cell receptor (beta chain) in context. These data originate in a study of technical replicates of blood from a handful of donors. Sequencing was performed with immunoSEQ multiplex PCR; in TCRdb, only in-frame clones are kept and a portion is missing. The table lists under 100,000 clones, nearly 97% of them singletons, with 0.23% in the top ten. The sequenced sample was T cells isolated from PBMCs. The clonotype comes from a human donor in good health.

For the CDR3, the DNA is TGTGCCAGCTCACCAGAAGCAAATCAGCCCCAGCATTTT. Protein sequence: CASSPEANQPQHF. The chain employs TRBV18 and TRBJ1-5; D remains unclear. The germline gives CDR1 KGHSH, CDR2 LQKENI. The CDR3 sequence is 13 residues long. Trimming cost V 2 bases and J 4 bases, with 6 bases left between them.